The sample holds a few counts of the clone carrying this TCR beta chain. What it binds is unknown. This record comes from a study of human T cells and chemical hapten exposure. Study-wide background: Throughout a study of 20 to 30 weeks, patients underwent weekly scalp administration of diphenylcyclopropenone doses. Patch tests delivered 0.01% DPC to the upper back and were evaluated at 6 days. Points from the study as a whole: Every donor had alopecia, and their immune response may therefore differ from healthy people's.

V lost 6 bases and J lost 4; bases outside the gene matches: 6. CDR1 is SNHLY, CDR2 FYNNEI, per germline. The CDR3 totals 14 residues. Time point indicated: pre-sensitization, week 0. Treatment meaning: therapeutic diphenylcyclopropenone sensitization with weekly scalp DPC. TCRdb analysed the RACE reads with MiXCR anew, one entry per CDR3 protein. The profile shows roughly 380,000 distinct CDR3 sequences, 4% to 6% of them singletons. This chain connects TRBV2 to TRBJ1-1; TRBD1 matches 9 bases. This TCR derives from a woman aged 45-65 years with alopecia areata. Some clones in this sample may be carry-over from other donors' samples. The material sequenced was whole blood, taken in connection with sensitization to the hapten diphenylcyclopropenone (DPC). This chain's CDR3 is CASREDRGFTEAFF. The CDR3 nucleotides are TGTGCCAGCAGAGAGGACAGGGGTTTCACTGAAGCTTTCTTT.